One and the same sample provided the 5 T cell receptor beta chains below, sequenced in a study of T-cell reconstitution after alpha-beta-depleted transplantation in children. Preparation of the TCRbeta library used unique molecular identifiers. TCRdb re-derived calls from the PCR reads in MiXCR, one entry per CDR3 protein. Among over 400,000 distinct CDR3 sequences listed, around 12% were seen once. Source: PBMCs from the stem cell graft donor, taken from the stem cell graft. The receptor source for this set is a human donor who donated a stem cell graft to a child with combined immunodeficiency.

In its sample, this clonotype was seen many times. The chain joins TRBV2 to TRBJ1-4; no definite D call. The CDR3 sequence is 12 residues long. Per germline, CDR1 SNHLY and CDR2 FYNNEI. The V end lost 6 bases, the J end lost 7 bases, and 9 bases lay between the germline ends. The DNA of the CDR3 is TGTGCCAGCAGGACGGACCGTGAAAAACTGTTTTTT. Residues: CASRTDREKLFF.

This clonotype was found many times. The CDR3 spells CASSSLQGNYGYTF. In DNA form, the CDR3 reads TGTGCCAGCAGTTCCCTACAGGGGAACTATGGCTACACCTTC. The chain carries TRBV6-5 and TRBJ1-2, with TRBD1 matching over 7 bases. The CDR3 runs 14 residues. CDR1 MNHEY and CDR2 SVGAGI come from the germline V gene. With 4 bases clipped from V and 2 bases from J, the junction kept 4 bases outside the gene matches.

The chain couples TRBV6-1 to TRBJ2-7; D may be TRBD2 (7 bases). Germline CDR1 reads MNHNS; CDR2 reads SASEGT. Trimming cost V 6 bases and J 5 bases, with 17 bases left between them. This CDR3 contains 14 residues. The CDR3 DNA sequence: TGTGCCAGCAGCCGCCTGAGGGGGGGGCACGAGCAGTACTTC. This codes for CASSRLRGGHEQYF.

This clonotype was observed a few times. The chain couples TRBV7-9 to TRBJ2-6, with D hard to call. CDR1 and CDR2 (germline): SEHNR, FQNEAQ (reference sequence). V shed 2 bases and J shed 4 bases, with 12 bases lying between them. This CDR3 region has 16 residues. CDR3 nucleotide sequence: TGTGCCAGCAGCTTAAGGCAGGCGACAGGGGCCAACGTCCTGACTTTC. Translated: CASSLRQATGANVLTF.

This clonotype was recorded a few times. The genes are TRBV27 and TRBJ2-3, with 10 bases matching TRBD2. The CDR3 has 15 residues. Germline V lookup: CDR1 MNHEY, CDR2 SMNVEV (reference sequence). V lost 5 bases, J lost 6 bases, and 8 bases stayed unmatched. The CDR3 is CASSELAGVRDTQYF. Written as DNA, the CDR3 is TGTGCCAGCAGTGAGCTAGCGGGAGTTCGGGATACGCAGTATTTT.